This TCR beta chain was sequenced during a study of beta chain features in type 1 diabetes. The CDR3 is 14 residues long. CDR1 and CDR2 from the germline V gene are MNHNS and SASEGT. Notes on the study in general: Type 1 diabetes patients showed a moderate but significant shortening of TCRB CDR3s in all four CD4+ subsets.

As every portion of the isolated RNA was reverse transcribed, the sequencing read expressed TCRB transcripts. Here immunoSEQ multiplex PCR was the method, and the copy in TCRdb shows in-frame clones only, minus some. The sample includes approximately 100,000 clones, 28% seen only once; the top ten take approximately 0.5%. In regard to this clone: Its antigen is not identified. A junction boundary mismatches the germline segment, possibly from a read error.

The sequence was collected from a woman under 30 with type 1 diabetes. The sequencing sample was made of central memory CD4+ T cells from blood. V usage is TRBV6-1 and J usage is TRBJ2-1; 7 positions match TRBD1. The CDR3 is CASSEDRPYNKQFF. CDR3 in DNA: TGTGCCAGCAGTGAGGACAGGCCCTACAATAAGCAGTTCTTC.